What follows are 25 T cell receptor beta chains derived from one specimen sequenced in a study of OX40 agonist ivuxolimab in advanced cancers. Assay: immunoSEQ multiplex PCR; the TCRdb copy retains only in-frame clones and omits some. The sample holds around 53,000 clones; 85% are singletons and the top ten take approximately 3%. The material sequenced was CD4+ or CD8+ T cells sorted from blood, taken in a trial of the OX40 agonist ivuxolimab. The receptor set was obtained from an adult with an advanced solid tumor such as melanoma, head and neck, liver or kidney cancer.

The chain uses TRBV4-1 and TRBJ2-5; TRBD1 is a possible D gene (5 bases). CDR3 length equals 15 residues. V was clipped by 2 bases and J by 5 bases, with 15 bases between them. CDR1 and CDR2 from the germline V gene are MGHRA and YSYEKL. The CDR3 DNA reads TGCGCCAGCAGCCAACTTGGAGCGACAGTGGAGACCCAGTACTTC. This sequence encodes CASSQLGATVETQYF.

CDR3 DNA sequence: TGTGCCAGCAGCTTGGAGGTCGCCGGGGAAAATGAGCAGTTCTTC. It codes for CASSLEVAGENEQFF. The chain is built from TRBV5-4 and TRBJ2-1; D may be TRBD2 (5 bases). The germline gives CDR1 SGHNT, CDR2 YYREEE (reference sequence). CDR3 length equals 15 residues. Trimming stripped 0 bases from V and 7 bases from J, with 14 bases between. The full variable domain, with the rest looked up from reference TRBV5-4 and TRBJ2-1, is ETGVTQSPTHLIKTRGQQVTLRCSSQSGHNTVSWYQQALGQGPQFIFQYYREEENGRGNFPPRFSGLQFPNYSSELNVNALELDDSALYLCASSLEVAGENEQFFGPGTRLTVL.

The V gene is TRBV30, the J gene TRBJ2-2, with 12 bases that match TRBD2. The CDR3 runs 14 residues. Looked up from germline, CDR1 is GTSNPN and CDR2 is SVGIG (reference sequence). Losses at the gene ends were 7 bases for V and 6 bases for J; bases not matched to a gene: 6. This CDR3 is CAYNLAGGPGELFF. CDR3 nucleotides: TGTGCCTACAATCTAGCGGGAGGGCCCGGGGAGCTGTTTTTT.

The genes are TRBV27 and TRBJ1-1, with TRBD1 identical over 7 bases. The CDR3 runs 16 residues. Germline V gene data show CDR1 as MNHEY and CDR2 as SMNVEV (reference sequence). The ends lost 3 bases at V and 4 bases at J; junction bases unmatched: 11. The CDR3 loop is CASSFLTGRDITEAFF. CDR3 in DNA: TGTGCCAGCAGTTTTCTGACAGGGCGGGATATCACTGAAGCTTTCTTT.

A single count supports this clone. The chain employs TRBV6-1 and TRBJ1-5, with TRBD1 matching over 10 bases. J was trimmed by 4 bases and V by 6 bases; bases with no gene match: 6. Germline values: CDR1 MNHNS, CDR2 SASEGT. The CDR3 has 15 amino acids. This CDR3 is CASSRGQGGNQPQHF. As DNA, the CDR3 is TGTGCCAGCAGCCGAGGACAGGGGGGGAATCAGCCCCAGCATTTT.

The rearrangement links TRBV6-1 to TRBJ1-2; D is possibly TRBD1 (5 bases). V was pared by 5 bases and J by 2 bases, with 9 bases between. The CDR3 covers 13 residues. The germline gives CDR1 MNHNS, CDR2 SASEGT. The CDR3 is CASSRDRNYGYTF. The CDR3 DNA is TGTGCCAGCAGTCGGGACCGGAACTATGGCTACACCTTC.

The J gene is TRBJ1-1, the V gene TRBV6-5; maybe TRBD1 (5 bases). The CDR3 contains 15 residues. V lost 0 bases and J lost 3, with 11 bases in between. Germline lookup yields CDR1 MNHEY and CDR2 SVGAGI. The DNA for the CDR3 is TGTGCCAGCAGTTACTCGGCCAGGGCGGACACTGAAGCTTTCTTT. Translated: CASSYSARADTEAFF.

This chain connects TRBV5-1 to TRBJ2-6; 8 bases match TRBD2. The V gene end was trimmed by 4 bases and the J gene end by 4 bases; junction bases not matched to a gene: 7. This CDR3 is 16 amino acids long. The germline gives CDR1 SGHRS, CDR2 YFSETQ. The DNA for the CDR3 is TGCGCCAGCAGCGCCCCAGCGGGAGTCGGGGCCAACGTCCTGACTTTC. It encodes CASSAPAGVGANVLTF.

This clone has only one observation. The V and J genes are TRBV5-5 and TRBJ1-5; D is possibly TRBD1 (6 bases). V gave up 0 bases and J gave up 0 bases, with 13 bases separating them. The CDR3 runs 17 residues. Germline V gene lookup returns CDR1 SGHKS and CDR2 YYEKEE (reference sequence). In DNA, the CDR3 is TGTGCCAGCAGCTTGGGGTTGGGGGCATATAGCAATCAGCCCCAGCATTTT. It translates to CASSLGLGAYSNQPQHF. Full variable domain (missing parts from reference TRBV5-5 and TRBJ1-5): DAGVTQSPTHLIKTRGQQVTLRCSPISGHKSVSWYQQVLGQGPQFIFQYYEKEERGRGNFPDRFSARQFPNYSSELNVNALLLGDSALYLCASSLGLGAYSNQPQHFGDGTRLSIL.

V gene TRBV10-3 combines with J gene TRBJ1-1; possibly TRBD1 for D (6 bases). The CDR3 length is 13 residues. Between the trimmed V and J ends, which lost 2 bases and 11 bases, there was a span of 15 bases. Germline values: CDR1 ENHRY, CDR2 SYGVKD. The CDR3 protein is CAISEIEGVGAFF. CDR3 nucleotide sequence: TGTGCCATCAGTGAGATTGAGGGGGTTGGGGCTTTCTTT.

The V gene is TRBV28, the J gene TRBJ2-1; TRBD2 aligns across 11 bases. Germline assignment: CDR1 MDHEN and CDR2 SYDVKM. Losses at the gene ends were 4 bases for V and 12 bases for J; bases not matched to a gene: 11. This CDR3 has 15 residues. Written as DNA, the CDR3 is TGTGCCAGCAGTTCGCCGGGACTAGCGGAGACCCGGCAGTTCTTC. The encoded protein is CASSSPGLAETRQFF.

Of note for this clone: One end of the junction does not line up with germline, which may come from a read error. The CDR3 region is CASRLAAGANEAFF. The CDR3 nucleotides are TGTGCCAGCAGATTAGCGGCAGGTGCTAATGAAGCTTTCTTT. The rearrangement joins TRBV11-2 to TRBJ1-1; D not resolved. CDR1 and CDR2 (germline): SGHAT, FQNNGV. There are 14 residues in the CDR3.

The chain joins TRBV4-1 to TRBJ1-2; D possibly corresponds to TRBD1 (6 bases). The CDR3 length is 15 residues. V lost 0 bases to trimming and J lost 4 bases, with 12 bases between them. CDR1 is MGHRA and CDR2 is YSYEKL in the germline V gene. The CDR3 protein is CASSQDRGPIYGYTF. CDR3 coding DNA: TGCGCCAGCAGCCAAGATCGGGGGCCGATCTATGGCTACACCTTC.

In its sample, this clone was seen once. The rearrangement links TRBV6-1 to TRBJ1-5, with no clear D. This CDR3 spans 14 amino acids. The germline V gene has CDR1 MNHNS and CDR2 SASEGT. Between the trimmed V and J ends, which lost 2 bases and 3 bases, there was a span of 8 bases. The CDR3 region has the DNA TGTGCCAGCAGTGAACATGGGAACAATCAGCCCCAGCATTTT. Translated: CASSEHGNNQPQHF.

The CDR3 DNA reads as TGTGCCAGCAGACAGGGTGGACGCGGCACAGATACGCAGTATTTT. Translated: CASRQGGRGTDTQYF. The J gene is TRBJ2-3, the V gene TRBV6-1; a weak D match, TRBD1 (6 bases). Germline CDR1 reads MNHNS; CDR2 reads SASEGT. Trimming took 6 bases from V and 1 from J, leaving 14 bases between them. The CDR3 loop spans 15 amino acids.

The rearrangement joins TRBV5-1 to TRBJ2-5, with D maybe TRBD2 (5 bases). Germline CDR1 SGHRS, CDR2 YFSETQ. Trimming shortened V by 7 bases and J by 4 bases, and 14 bases separated the two germline ends. The CDR3 runs to 13 residues. In DNA, the CDR3 is TGCGCCAGCTGCCCGGCGGGTTCAGAGACCCAGTACTTC. Protein product: CASCPAGSETQYF.

The V call is TRBV27, the J call TRBJ1-1; TRBD1 might be the D (5 bases). Trimming left V 5 bases short and J 6 bases short, with 19 bases between. Germline CDR1 MNHEY, CDR2 SMNVEV (reference sequence). This CDR3 spans 15 amino acids. The CDR3 reads CASSRDGPAKAEAFF. The CDR3 DNA sequence: TGTGCCAGCAGTAGGGACGGTCCTGCTAAAGCTGAAGCTTTCTTT.

The rearrangement uses TRBV11-2 and TRBJ2-3; D gene ambiguous. The CDR3 extends over 15 amino acids. V lost 2 bases and J 6 bases, leaving 15 bases between the germline ends. The germline CDR1 and CDR2 sequences are SGHAT and FQNNGV. The CDR3 nucleotides read TGTGCCAGCAGCTTACGGAGTTTGGGTTCCGATACGCAGTATTTT. Residues: CASSLRSLGSDTQYF.

The V and J genes are TRBV4-3 and TRBJ1-2; D unclear. Trimming shortened V by 0 bases and J by 4 bases, and 15 bases separated the two germline ends. The germline V gene has CDR1 LGHNA and CDR2 YSLEER. This CDR3 spans 16 amino acids. Here the CDR3 reads CASSQDINAVIYGYTF. The DNA of the CDR3 is TGCGCCAGCAGCCAAGATATTAATGCGGTTATCTATGGCTACACCTTC.

The rearrangement links TRBV15 to TRBJ2-3; D is undetermined. Trimming pared 0 bases from V and 3 bases from J, leaving 4 bases between. The CDR3 runs to 13 residues. Per germline, CDR1 LNHNV and CDR2 YYDKDF (reference sequence). CDR3 in amino acids: CATSRDKTDTQYF. The CDR3 bases are TGTGCCACCAGCAGAGACAAAACAGATACGCAGTATTTT.

V gene TRBV5-6 combines with J gene TRBJ1-1; D possibly corresponds to TRBD1 (5 bases). The ends were cut back, 6 bases at V and 4 bases at J, with 13 bases in the middle. Germline loops: CDR1 SGHDT, CDR2 YYEEEE. The CDR3 is made up of 13 amino acids. CDR3 nucleotide sequence: TGTGCCAGCATATTGAAAGGGGCCACTGAAGCTTTCTTT. Protein sequence: CASILKGATEAFF. Using reference TRBV5-6 and TRBJ1-1 for the parts outside the CDR3, the full variable domain is DAGVTQSPTHLIKTRGQQVTLRCSPKSGHDTVSWYQQALGQGPQFIFQYYEEEERQRGNFPDRFSGHQFPNYSSELNVNALLLGDSALYLCASILKGATEAFFGQGTRLTVV.

The CDR3 spells CASSLEGGNQPQHF. CDR3 coding DNA: TGTGCCAGCAGCTTGGAAGGAGGGAATCAGCCCCAGCATTTT. V and J are TRBV5-4 and TRBJ1-5; D not resolved. Germline V gives CDR1 SGHNT, CDR2 YYREEE (reference sequence). This CDR3 has 14 amino acids. V lost 0 bases and J 4 bases, leaving 8 bases between the germline ends.

The V call is TRBV19, the J call TRBJ1-1; D not certain. V was cut by 5 bases and J by 4 bases, with 14 bases left in between. CDR1 is LNHDA, CDR2 SQIVND, per germline (reference sequence). The CDR3 has 14 residues. The CDR3 nucleotides are TGTGCCAGTAGTTTGTTTGTTTCGAGCACTGAAGCTTTCTTT. Amino acid sequence: CASSLFVSSTEAFF.

The genes are TRBV4-2 and TRBJ2-7, with D possibly matching TRBD1 (6 bases). Germline V gene sequence: CDR1 LGHNA, CDR2 YNFKEQ. V gave up 1 base and J gave up 4 bases, with 17 bases separating them. This CDR3 is 16 amino acids long. CDR3: CASSQGQAQGLYEQYF. The DNA of the CDR3 is TGTGCCAGCAGCCAAGGACAGGCTCAGGGGCTATACGAGCAGTACTTC.

The CDR3 DNA follows: TGTGCCAGCAGCCCCGCGAGGACTCCGACAGATACGCAGTATTTT. It translates to CASSPARTPTDTQYF. The genes are TRBV7-6 and TRBJ2-3; D perhaps matches TRBD2 (5 bases). The V end lost 5 bases, the J end lost 3 bases, and 15 bases lay between the germline ends. CDR1 and CDR2 from the germline V gene are SGHVS and FNYEAQ. This CDR3 is built from 15 residues. The variable domain in full, completed from reference TRBV7-6 and TRBJ2-3, reads GAGVSQSPRYKVTKRGQDVALRCDPISGHVSLYWYRQALGQGPEFLTYFNYEAQQDKSGLPNDRFSAERPEGSISTLTIQRTEQRDSAMYRCASSPARTPTDTQYFGPGTRLTVL.